A single sample is the source of the 23 T cell receptor beta chains below, sequenced in a study of CD8 T cells in ankylosing spondylitis. From the 5' RACE reads, TCRdb called clonotypes with MiXCR, one entry per CDR3 protein. Of approximately 300,000 distinct CDR3 sequences listed, 20% are singletons. Sequencing was carried out using blood, either unsorted or a sorted T cell fraction (not recorded which). Receptors originate from a male donor with ankylosing spondylitis or in good health (not recorded which).

This clonotype was counted only a few times. This chain uses TRBV15 with TRBJ2-2; the D is unclear. This CDR3 has 15 residues. Per the germline V gene, CDR1 is LNHNV and CDR2 is YYDKDF (reference sequence). Trimming pared 1 base from V and 6 bases from J, leaving 12 bases between. CDR3 DNA sequence: TGTGCCACCAGCAGAGGAATCTGGGCGGCCGGGGAGCTGTTTTTT. This sequence encodes CATSRGIWAAGELFF.

CDR3 region: CASSRRVGRGPGETQYF. CDR3 bases: TGTGCCAGCAGCCGCCGAGTTGGGCGGGGGCCAGGGGAGACCCAGTACTTC. V usage is TRBV21-1 and J usage is TRBJ2-5; the D call TRBD1 from the table was never checked on the DNA. TRBV21-1 is tagged as a pseudogene. CDR3 length: 17 amino acids.

V usage is TRBV12-2 and J usage is TRBJ1-4; TRBD1 is the table's D call, not checked against the DNA. TRBV12-2 is termed a pseudogene. The CDR3 sequence is 12 residues long. As DNA, the CDR3 is TGTGCAAGTCGCTGCACCCGGGTTAAACTGTTTTTT. It is translated as CASRCTRVKLFF.

This clonotype was seen many times. The V and J genes are TRBV20-1 and TRBJ2-5; 8 bases are shared with TRBD2. Trimming removed 5 bases from V and 3 bases from J; junction bases left unmatched: 5. The CDR3 is 13 amino acids. In germline, CDR1 is DFQATT, CDR2 SNEGSKA (reference sequence). The DNA for the CDR3 is TGCAGTGCTCCAGCGGGAGTTGAAGAGACCCAGTACTTC. This encodes CSAPAGVEETQYF.

The chain has TRBV7-2 and TRBJ1-1; D uncertain. V was shortened by 5 bases and J by 8 bases, with 21 bases between the two germline ends. The CDR3 consists of 15 residues. Germline V CDR1 and CDR2: SGHTA, FQGNSA. CDR3 region: CASSPHKGATTEAFF. CDR3 nucleotide sequence: TGTGCCAGCAGCCCTCATAAGGGAGCGACCACGGAAGCTTTCTTT.

This clonotype was counted between two and nine times. The CDR3 DNA reads TGTGCCAGCAGCTTGTTAGGCCAGACATACGAGCAGTACGTC. Protein: CASSLLGQTYEQYV. J is TRBJ2-7 and V is TRBV5-6; unclear D gene. The germline V gene has CDR1 SGHDT and CDR2 YYEEEE. Trimming stripped 1 base from V and 4 bases from J, with 12 bases between. The CDR3 length is 14 residues.

At least ten counts were recorded for this clonotype. This chain uses TRBV29-1 with TRBJ1-1; D possibly corresponds to TRBD1 (5 bases). Trimming cost V 7 bases and J 1 base, with 13 bases left between them. The CDR3 has 13 amino acids. Germline assignment: CDR1 SQVTM and CDR2 ANQGSEA. CDR3 amino acids: CSAVDRANTEAFF. In nucleotides, the CDR3 is TGCAGCGCAGTCGACAGAGCGAACACTGAAGCTTTCTTT.

The CDR3 sequence is CASSLEQGGNQPQHF. The DNA for the CDR3 is TGTGCCAGCAGCTTAGAACAGGGCGGCAATCAGCCCCAGCATTTT. This chain uses TRBV7-9 with TRBJ1-5; TRBD1 is a possible D gene (6 bases). This CDR3 spans 15 amino acids. Germline-derived CDR1 and CDR2 are SEHNR and FQNEAQ (reference sequence). V was cut by 1 base and J by 2 bases, with 9 bases left in between.

The chain joins TRBV24-1 to TRBJ1-1, with D perhaps TRBD1 (6 bases). The CDR3 runs to 14 residues. CDR1 and CDR2 from the germline V gene are KGHDR and SFDVKD. Trimming removed 3 bases from V and 3 bases from J, with 10 bases in between. The CDR3 reads CATSDGGRYTEAFF. The CDR3 region has the DNA TGTGCCACCAGTGATGGGGGCAGGTACACTGAAGCTTTCTTT.

V and J are TRBV18 and TRBJ2-3; 11 bases are shared with TRBD2. V trimming: 2 bases; J trimming: 4 bases; junction bases outside the gene matches: 5. The CDR3 is 16 residues long. Germline-derived CDR1 and CDR2 are KGHSH and LQKENI. CDR3 in amino acids: CASSPVAGGPADTQYF. In nucleotides, the CDR3 is TGTGCCAGCTCACCAGTAGCGGGAGGGCCCGCAGATACGCAGTATTTT.

As concerns this clonotype: Its ends do not fully match the called genes, so a read error is possible. This chain uses TRBV7-2 with TRBJ2-3; 8 nucleotides agree with TRBD2. The CDR3 is 15 amino acids. Looked up from germline, CDR1 is SGHTA and CDR2 is FQGNSA. The CDR3 here is CASSLAAGGTDAQYF. The CDR3 nucleotides read TGTGCCAGCAGCTTAGCGGCGGGGGGCACAGATGCGCAGTATTTT.

This clonotype was seen more than once but under ten times. The chain couples TRBV7-8 to TRBJ2-7, with 7 bases fitting TRBD2. The V and J ends lost 1 base and 0 bases, in that order; junction bases with no gene match: 6. The germline V gene encodes CDR1 SGHVS and CDR2 FQNEAQ. CDR3 length equals 16 residues. The CDR3 protein is CASSLGARGSSYEQYV. The CDR3, as DNA: TGTGCCAGCAGCTTAGGGGCGCGGGGGAGCTCCTACGAGCAGTACGTC.

The CDR3 coding sequence is TGTGCCAGTAGTGTCGACAGGAGACGAGAGACCCAGTACTTC. Residues: CASSVDRRRETQYF. The chain is built from TRBV19 and TRBJ2-5; a weak D match, TRBD1 (6 bases). V dropped 5 bases and J dropped 4 bases, with 14 bases sitting between them. The germline CDR1 and CDR2 sequences are LNHDA and SQIVND (reference sequence). The CDR3 loop spans 14 amino acids.

This clonotype appeared many times. The chain carries TRBV29-1 and TRBJ2-3, with TRBD1 identical over 8 bases. After removal of 5 bases from V and 3 bases from J, the junction contained 4 bases not matched to a gene. Germline CDR1 reads SQVTM; CDR2 reads ANQGSEA. The CDR3 is made up of 13 amino acids. CDR3 in DNA: TGCAGCGTTCGACAGGGGTCTACAGATACGCAGTATTTT. Protein: CSVRQGSTDTQYF.

About this clonotype: One end of the junction is discordant with germline, which a read error may explain. The chain employs TRBV12-3 or TRBV12-4 and TRBJ2-5; D ambiguous. The CDR3 has 13 amino acids. In nucleotides, the CDR3 is TGTGCCAGCAGTTTCCGTGAGGCAGAGACCCAGCACTTC. This translates into CASSFREAETQHF.

This clonotype was recorded many times. The V gene is TRBV11-1, the J gene TRBJ1-1; D ambiguous. The V end lost 2 bases, the J end lost 0 bases, and 4 bases lay between the germline ends. Germline-derived CDR1 and CDR2 are SGHAT and FQDESV (reference sequence). There are 13 residues in the CDR3. The CDR3 spells CASSLRMNTEAFF. In DNA, the CDR3 is TGTGCCAGCAGCTTAAGAATGAACACTGAAGCTTTCTTT. Full variable domain (outside the CDR3, taken from reference TRBV11-1 and TRBJ1-1): EAEVAQSPRYKITEKSQAVAFWCDPISGHATLYWYRQILGQGPELLVQFQDESVVDDSQLPKDRFSAERLKGVDSTLKIQPAELGDSAMYLCASSLRMNTEAFFGQGTRLTVV.

This clonotype was recorded at least ten times. The rearrangement joins TRBV5-1 to TRBJ2-2; D ambiguous. With 0 bases removed from V and 1 base from J, the gap between germline ends came to 7 bases. The CDR3 runs 15 residues. In germline, CDR1 is SGHRS, CDR2 YFSETQ. In DNA form, the CDR3 reads TGCGCCAGCAGCTTGGCCTTACAGAACACCGGGGAGCTGTTTTTT. This gives the protein CASSLALQNTGELFF.

This clonotype has just a few counts. The rearrangement links TRBV12-3 or TRBV12-4 to TRBJ2-3; D gene uncertain. CDR3 size: 11 residues. V dropped 7 bases and J dropped 2 bases, with 4 bases sitting between them. CDR3 DNA: TGTGCCAGCATCTCCACAGATACGCAGTATTTT. Its translation is CASISTDTQYF.

The V call is TRBV12-3 or TRBV12-4, the J call TRBJ1-6; D is unclear. This CDR3 is built from 14 residues. Trimming left V 3 bases short and J 9 bases short, with 12 bases between. In nucleotides, the CDR3 is TGTGCCAGCAGTTTTTCAAGCGGCCCTTCACCCCTCCACTTT. As protein: CASSFSSGPSPLHF.

This clonotype was counted many times. The genes are TRBV12-3 or TRBV12-4 and TRBJ2-3; D assignment may be TRBD1 or TRBD2 (6 bases each). The CDR3 is made up of 12 amino acids. With 4 bases removed from V and 6 bases from J, the gap between germline ends came to 8 bases. CDR3 DNA: TGTGCCAGCAGTTGGAGGGGGGATACGCAGTATTTT. Its translation is CASSWRGDTQYF.

This clonotype was found many times. The chain couples TRBV2 to TRBJ2-3, with 8 positions matching TRBD2. The CDR3 length is 12 residues. Looked up from germline, CDR1 is SNHLY and CDR2 is FYNNEI. V gave up 4 bases and J gave up 8 bases; unmatched junction bases: 2. DNA for the CDR3: TGTGCCAGCAGTGCGGGGGGGGCTACGCAGTATTTT. Translation: CASSAGGATQYF.

This chain joins TRBV19 and TRBJ2-5; 7 nucleotides agree with TRBD2. The CDR3 has 15 residues. Unmatched junction bases numbered 7, after V lost 5 bases and J lost 1 base. Germline CDR1 is LNHDA and CDR2 is SQIVND (reference sequence). The CDR3, as DNA: TGTGCCAGTAGTCCTGGCGGGAGCTTCCAAGAGACCCAGTACTTC. Translated: CASSPGGSFQETQYF.

This clonotype showed up just a few times. CDR3 sequence: CASSLALGSRDGDTGELFF. The CDR3 region has the DNA TGTGCCAGCAGCTTAGCCCTTGGGAGCCGGGACGGCGATACCGGGGAGCTGTTTTTT. The V and J genes are TRBV7-6 and TRBJ2-2, with D perhaps matching TRBD1 or TRBD2 (5 bases each). The CDR3 extends over 19 amino acids. The germline V and J ends were trimmed by 0 bases and 5 bases, with 22 bases remaining between them. The germline V gene has CDR1 SGHVS and CDR2 FNYEAQ.